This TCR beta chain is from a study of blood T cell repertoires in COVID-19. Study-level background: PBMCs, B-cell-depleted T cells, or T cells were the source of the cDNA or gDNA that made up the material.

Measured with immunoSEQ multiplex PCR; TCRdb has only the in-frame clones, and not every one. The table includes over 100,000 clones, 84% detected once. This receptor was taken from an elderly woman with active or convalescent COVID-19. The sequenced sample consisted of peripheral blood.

CDR3 bases: TGTGCCAGCAGCTACTGGGGTCGGGACTCTGGGGCCAACGTCCTGACTTTC. Translation: CASSYWGRDSGANVLTF. The rearrangement uses TRBV11-2 and TRBJ2-6, with a weak D call TRBD2 (5 bases). Trimming pared 4 bases from V and 0 bases from J, leaving 13 bases between. CDR1 is SGHAT, CDR2 FQNNGV, per germline. The length of the CDR3 is 17 residues.